Sequencing of this TCR beta chain was carried out in a study of blood T cell repertoires in COVID-19. Study-level information: From the United States, Italy and Spain came samples of acute and convalescent COVID-19. Sample material is recorded as cDNA or gDNA derived from T cells, B-cell-depleted T cells, or PBMCs.

The V gene end was trimmed by 6 bases and the J gene end by 7 bases; junction bases not matched to a gene: 6. The CDR3 has 13 residues. Germline loops: CDR1 GTSNPN, CDR2 SVGIG (reference sequence). Original methodology: Amplification of reference gene primers was used by the study to estimate nucleated cell counts. Sequencing used immunoSEQ multiplex PCR; TCRdb keeps in-frame clones, though not all of them. V and J calls and clone size are copied from that table; D and trimming were computed from the DNA. Here the sample spans over 90,000 clones, 90% being singletons. The V call is TRBV30, the J call TRBJ1-6; 7 bases fit TRBD1. Sequencing was carried out using peripheral blood. This clonotype was obtained from a man between 45 and 60 years old with acute or convalescent COVID-19. The CDR3 nucleotides are TGTGCCTGTTCCGGGACAGACAATTCACCCCTCCACTTT. As protein: CACSGTDNSPLHF.